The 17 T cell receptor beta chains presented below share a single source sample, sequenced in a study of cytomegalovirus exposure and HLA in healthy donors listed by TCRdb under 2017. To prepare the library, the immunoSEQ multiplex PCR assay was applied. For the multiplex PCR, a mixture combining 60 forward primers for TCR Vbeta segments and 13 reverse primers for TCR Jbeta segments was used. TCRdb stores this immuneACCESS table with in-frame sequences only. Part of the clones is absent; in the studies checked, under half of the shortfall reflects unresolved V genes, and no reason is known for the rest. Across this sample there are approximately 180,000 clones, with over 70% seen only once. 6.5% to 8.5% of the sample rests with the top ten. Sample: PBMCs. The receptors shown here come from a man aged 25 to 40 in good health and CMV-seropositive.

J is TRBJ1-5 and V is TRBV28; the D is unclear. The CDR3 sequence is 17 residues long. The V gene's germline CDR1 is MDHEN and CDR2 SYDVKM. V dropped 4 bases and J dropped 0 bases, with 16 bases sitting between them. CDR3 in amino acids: CASSSGSGWVSNQPQHF. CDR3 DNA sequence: TGTGCCAGCAGTTCGGGGTCCGGATGGGTTAGCAATCAGCCCCAGCATTTT.

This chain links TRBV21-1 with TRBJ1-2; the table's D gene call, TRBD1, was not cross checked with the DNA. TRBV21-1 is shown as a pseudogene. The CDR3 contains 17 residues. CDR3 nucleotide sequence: TGTGCCAGCAGCCGGCTGCATAGACAGGTAGGAGGTTTTGGCTACACCTTC. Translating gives CASSRLHRQVGGFGYTF.

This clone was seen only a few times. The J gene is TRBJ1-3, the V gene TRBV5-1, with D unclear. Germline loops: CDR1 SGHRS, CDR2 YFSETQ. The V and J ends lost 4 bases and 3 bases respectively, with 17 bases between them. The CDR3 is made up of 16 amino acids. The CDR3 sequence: CASSPGREGFGNTIYF. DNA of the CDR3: TGCGCCAGCAGCCCGGGTAGGGAGGGTTTTGGAAACACCATATATTTT.

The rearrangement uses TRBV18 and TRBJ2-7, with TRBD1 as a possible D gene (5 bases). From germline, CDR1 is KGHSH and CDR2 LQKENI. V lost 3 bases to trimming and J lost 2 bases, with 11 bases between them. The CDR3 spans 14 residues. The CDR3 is CASSPPDSPYEQYF. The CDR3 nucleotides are TGTGCCAGCTCACCTCCCGACAGCCCCTACGAGCAGTACTTC.

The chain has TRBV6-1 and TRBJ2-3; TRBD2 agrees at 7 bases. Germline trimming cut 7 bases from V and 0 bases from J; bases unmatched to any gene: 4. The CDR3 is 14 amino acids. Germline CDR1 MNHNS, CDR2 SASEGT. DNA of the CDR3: TGTGCCAGCATTAGCGGGTATAGCACAGATACGCAGTATTTT. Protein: CASISGYSTDTQYF.

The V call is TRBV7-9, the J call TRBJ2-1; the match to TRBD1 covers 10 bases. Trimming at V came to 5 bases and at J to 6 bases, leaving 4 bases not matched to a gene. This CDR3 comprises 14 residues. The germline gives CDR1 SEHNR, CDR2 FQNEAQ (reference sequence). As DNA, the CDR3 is TGTGCCAGCAGCCGACAGGGGGCACCCAATGAGCAGTTCTTC. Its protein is CASSRQGAPNEQFF.

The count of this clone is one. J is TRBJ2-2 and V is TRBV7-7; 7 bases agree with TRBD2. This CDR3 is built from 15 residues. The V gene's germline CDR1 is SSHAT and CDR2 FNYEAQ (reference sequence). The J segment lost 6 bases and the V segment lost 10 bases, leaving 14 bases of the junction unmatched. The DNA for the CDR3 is TGTGCCACCCAGGGAGGGGTGCGTGACGCCGGGGAGCTGTTTTTT. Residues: CATQGGVRDAGELFF. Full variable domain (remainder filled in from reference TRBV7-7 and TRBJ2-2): GAGVSQSPRYKVTKRGQDVTLRCDPISSHATLYWYQQALGQGPEFLTYFNYEAQPDKSGLPSDRFSAERPEGSISTLTIQRTEQRDSAMYRCATQGGVRDAGELFFGEGSRLTVL.

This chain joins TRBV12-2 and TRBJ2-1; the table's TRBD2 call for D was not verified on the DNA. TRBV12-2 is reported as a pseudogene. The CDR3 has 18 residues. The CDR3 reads CASRHGLAGLSSYNEQFF. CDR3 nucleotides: TGTGCAAGTCGCCACGGACTAGCGGGCCTAAGCTCCTACAATGAGCAGTTCTTC.

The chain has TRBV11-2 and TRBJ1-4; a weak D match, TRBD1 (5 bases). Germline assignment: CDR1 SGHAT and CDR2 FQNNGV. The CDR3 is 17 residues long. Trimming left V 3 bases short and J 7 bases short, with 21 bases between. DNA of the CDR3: TGTGCCAGCAGCTTCCCCCCGGCGCAGGGTTTGGGTGAAAAACTGTTTTTT. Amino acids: CASSFPPAQGLGEKLFF. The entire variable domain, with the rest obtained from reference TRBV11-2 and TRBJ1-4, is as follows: EAGVAQSPRYKIIEKRQSVAFWCNPISGHATLYWYQQILGQGPKLLIQFQNNGVVDDSQLPKDRFSAERLKGVDSTLKIQPAKLEDSAVYLCASSFPPAQGLGEKLFFGSGTQLSVL.

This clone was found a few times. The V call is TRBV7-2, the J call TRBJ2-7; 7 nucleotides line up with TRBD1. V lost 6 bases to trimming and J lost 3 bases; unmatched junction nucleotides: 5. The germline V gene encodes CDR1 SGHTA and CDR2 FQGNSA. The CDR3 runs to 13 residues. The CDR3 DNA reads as TGTGCCAGCAGACCTAGACAGGGCTACGAGCAGTACTTC. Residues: CASRPRQGYEQYF.

CDR3 coding DNA: TGTGCCAGCAGCCCGACTAGCGCCTACGAGCAGTACTTC. It codes for CASSPTSAYEQYF. The chain combines TRBV13 with TRBJ2-7; 8 bases are shared with TRBD2. CDR1 is PRHDT, CDR2 FYEKMQ, per germline (reference sequence). The CDR3 runs 13 residues. J gave up 2 bases and V 5 bases, and 2 bases lay outside the gene matches.

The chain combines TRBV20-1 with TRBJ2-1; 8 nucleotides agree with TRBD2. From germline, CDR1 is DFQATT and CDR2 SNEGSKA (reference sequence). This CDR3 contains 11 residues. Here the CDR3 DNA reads TGCAGCACTAGCGGATACAATGAGCAGTTCTTC. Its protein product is CSTSGYNEQFF.

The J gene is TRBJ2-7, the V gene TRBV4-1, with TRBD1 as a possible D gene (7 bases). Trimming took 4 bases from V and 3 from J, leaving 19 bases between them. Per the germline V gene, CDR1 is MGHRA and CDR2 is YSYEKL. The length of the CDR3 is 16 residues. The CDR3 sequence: CASSPLGGQRFYEQYF. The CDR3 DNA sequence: TGCGCCAGCAGCCCCCTGGGGGGACAGAGATTCTACGAGCAGTACTTC.

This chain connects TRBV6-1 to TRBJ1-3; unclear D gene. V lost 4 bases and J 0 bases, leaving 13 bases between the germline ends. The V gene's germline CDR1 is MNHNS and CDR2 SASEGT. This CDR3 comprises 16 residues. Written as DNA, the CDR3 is TGTGCCAGCAGTGCCGACACCCGCGCCTCTGGAAACACCATATATTTT. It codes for CASSADTRASGNTIYF.

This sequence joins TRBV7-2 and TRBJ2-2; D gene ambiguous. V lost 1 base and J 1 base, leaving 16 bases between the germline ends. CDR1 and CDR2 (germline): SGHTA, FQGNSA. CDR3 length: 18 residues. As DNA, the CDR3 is TGTGCCAGCAGCTTAGGCCCTATCTCCAGGAAGAACACCGGGGAGCTGTTTTTT. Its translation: CASSLGPISRKNTGELFF.

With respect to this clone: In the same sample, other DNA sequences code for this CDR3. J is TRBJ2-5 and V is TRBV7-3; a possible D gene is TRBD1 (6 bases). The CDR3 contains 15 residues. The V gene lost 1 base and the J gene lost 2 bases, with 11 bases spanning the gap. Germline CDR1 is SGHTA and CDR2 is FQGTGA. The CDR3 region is CASSLRGTYQETQYF. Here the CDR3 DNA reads TGTGCCAGCAGCTTAAGGGGGACATATCAAGAGACCCAGTACTTC.

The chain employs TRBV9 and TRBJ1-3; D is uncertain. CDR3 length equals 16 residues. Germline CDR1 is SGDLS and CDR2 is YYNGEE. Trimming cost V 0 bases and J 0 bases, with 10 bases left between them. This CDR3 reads CASSVGARASGNTIYF. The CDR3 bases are TGTGCCAGCAGCGTAGGGGCCAGAGCCTCTGGAAACACCATATATTTT.